This T cell receptor (beta chain) was recorded in a study of blood T cell repertoires in COVID-19 (dated by TCRdb to 2018 to 2020). For context, the study as a whole: Collaborator samples came from the United States, Italy and Spain and covered acute and convalescent phases of COVID-19. The prospective study material was composed of cDNA or gDNA derived from T cells, B-cell-depleted T cells, or PBMCs. The dataset comprised deeply sampled blood TCRbeta repertoires from subjects exposed to, actively infected with, or recovered from COVID-19. The repertoires were released in a freely available public database meant as a resource for research on the immune response to SARS-CoV-2. Samples were obtained from the ongoing ImmuneRACE study (first 160 participants) and from some 1,200 subjects provided by 6 global collaborators. Sample metadata almost always included a de-identified subject ID, COVID-19 status, age in years and sex. Where available, HLA class I and class II types were obtained from metadata supplied by the sample provider rather than from assay-based typing. General findings and caveats noted by the study authors: The quantity of clinical and demographic metadata differed by source and by participant and was supplied without curation.

The CDR3 spans 15 residues, from the cysteine through the phenylalanine. The sequence is cut down to CDR3 DNA, 45 bases in frame from base 1. The V and J ends are trimmed by 6 bases and 5 bases, leaving 19 bases between them. Looking up the germline V gene yields CDR1 KGHSH and CDR2 LQKENI. Whole blood was collected in K2EDTA tubes by collaborating institutions according to the institutions' own protocols. For TCRbeta analysis, collaborators shipped samples in one of three forms: frozen whole blood, isolated PBMCs, or DNA extracted from either of those sample types. The immunoSEQ Assay, a bias-controlled multiplex PCR, was used to amplify TCRbeta CDR3 regions from genomic DNA. For the original study's pipeline: Within the assay, amplification of reference gene primers was used to estimate how many nucleated cells each sample contained. To quantify the absolute abundance of each unique TCRbeta CDR3 rearrangement, sequence reads were collapsed and filtered. For each sample, productive Simpson clonality was calculated by taking the square root of Simpson's diversity index across productive rearrangements. Imported from immuneACCESS, the table was reduced by TCRdb to in-frame sequences with V and J called. These copies leave out some clones; in studies compared against another copy, an unresolved V gene accounts for under half, and the cause of the remainder is not known. V, J and clone size derive from that table, while D and trimming were established from the DNA sequence. Across this sample there are around 62,000 clones, with approximately 85% seen only once. The ten largest clones add up to more than 20% of the sample.

This clone was found a few times. Its antigen is still unknown. The input lacks base qualities; no much larger clone sits a single base away. What was sequenced was peripheral blood. The V gene is TRBV18 and the J gene is TRBJ2-5, and the D gene may be TRBD1, 6 bases matching. This sequence originates from a man in his fifties with acute or convalescent COVID-19. In nucleotides, the sequence is TGTGCCAGCTCGGGCATCCGGGGACAAATTGAGACCCAGTACTTC. Its product reads: CASSGIRGQIETQYF. Reference TRBV18 and TRBJ2-5 genes cover what lies past the CDR3, so the full variable domain is NAGVMQNPRHLVRRRGQEARLRCSPMKGHSHVYWYRQLPEEGLKFMVYLQKENIIDESGMPKERFSAEFPKEGPSILRIQQVVRGDSAAYFCASSGIRGQIETQYFGPGTRLLVL.